The 11 T cell receptor beta chains presented below share a single source sample, sequenced in a study of blood T cell repertoires in COVID-19. TCRdb's table, derived via immunoSEQ multiplex PCR, lists solely in-frame clones and lacks some. The sample comprises about 90,000 clones, around 88% of which are singletons, and under 0.6% rests with the top ten. Sequencing input: peripheral blood. The receptor set was obtained from a man aged 60-69 years with acute or convalescent COVID-19.

V is TRBV7-6 and J is TRBJ2-3, with D uncertain. Trimming removed 5 bases from V and 2 bases from J, with 17 bases in between. The CDR3 has 16 amino acids. CDR1 is SGHVS, CDR2 FNYEAQ, per germline. CDR3 in DNA: TGTGCCAGCAGCCCCAGTGGAGAGGAATACACAGATACGCAGTATTTT. It yields the protein CASSPSGEEYTDTQYF.

This chain uses TRBV27 with TRBJ1-2; tentatively, D is TRBD1 (5 bases). This CDR3 is built from 12 residues. Germline V gene data show CDR1 as MNHEY and CDR2 as SMNVEV (reference sequence). The V gene lost 5 bases and the J gene lost 8 bases, with 12 bases spanning the gap. CDR3 region: CASSARVGGYTF. The DNA for the CDR3 is TGTGCCAGCAGTGCCAGGGTGGGCGGCTACACCTTC.

V gene TRBV7-3 combines with J gene TRBJ2-1, with 7 positions matching TRBD1. CDR3 length equals 15 residues. Germline CDR1 reads SGHTA; CDR2 reads FQGTGA. The V and J ends lost 2 bases and 2 bases, in that order; junction bases with no gene match: 3. CDR3 sequence: CASSLVGQAYNEQFF. In DNA form, the CDR3 reads TGTGCCAGCAGCTTAGTAGGACAGGCCTACAATGAGCAGTTCTTC.

V usage is TRBV6-6 and J usage is TRBJ2-2; 11 bases map to TRBD2. Germline V gives CDR1 MNHNY, CDR2 SVGAGI (reference sequence). The V segment lost 5 bases and the J segment 7 bases; nucleotides outside the gene matches: 6. CDR3 length equals 15 residues. The DNA for the CDR3 is TGTGCCAGCAGTACACCTAGCGGGGGGTTCGGGGAGCTGTTTTTT. Translating it yields CASSTPSGGFGELFF.

This chain uses TRBV11-2 with TRBJ2-7; 9 positions match TRBD2. The CDR3 covers 17 residues. Looked up from germline, CDR1 is SGHAT and CDR2 is FQNNGV. J lost 5 bases, V lost 1 base, and 12 bases had no gene match. The CDR3 loop reads CASSLVGWASGTHEQYF. The CDR3 DNA is TGTGCCAGCAGCTTAGTAGGTTGGGCTAGCGGGACCCACGAGCAGTACTTC. The variable domain in full, with the rest retrieved from reference TRBV11-2 and TRBJ2-7, is EAGVAQSPRYKIIEKRQSVAFWCNPISGHATLYWYQQILGQGPKLLIQFQNNGVVDDSQLPKDRFSAERLKGVDSTLKIQPAKLEDSAVYLCASSLVGWASGTHEQYFGPGTRLTVT.

The chain employs TRBV5-4 and TRBJ2-5, with 16 bases identical to TRBD2. J lost 5 bases, V lost 0 bases, and 7 bases had no gene match. Germline CDR1 reads SGHNT; CDR2 reads YYREEE (reference sequence). The CDR3 has 18 residues. The CDR3 protein is CASSLAWGTSGREETQYF. CDR3 in DNA: TGTGCCAGCAGCTTGGCTTGGGGGACTAGCGGGAGGGAGGAGACCCAGTACTTC.

The chain recombines TRBV28 with TRBJ1-4, with 7 positions matching TRBD1. The germline V gene encodes CDR1 MDHEN and CDR2 SYDVKM. The CDR3 loop spans 17 amino acids. The V gene end was trimmed by 5 bases and the J gene end by 0 bases; junction bases not matched to a gene: 9. The CDR3 sequence: CASSPSDRAATNEKLFF. The CDR3 DNA is TGTGCCAGCAGTCCAAGTGACAGGGCTGCAACTAATGAAAAACTGTTTTTT.

This chain connects TRBV28 to TRBJ2-1; TRBD1 matches at 8 bases. CDR1 is MDHEN and CDR2 is SYDVKM in the germline V gene. The trim removed 3 bases at V and 8 bases at J, leaving 6 bases unmatched. The CDR3 consists of 14 residues. The CDR3 coding sequence is TGTGCCAGCAGTTTCTGGACAGGGTTGGATGAGCAGTTCTTC. It translates to CASSFWTGLDEQFF.

The V call is TRBV19, the J call TRBJ1-4; 9 bases align to TRBD1. V lost 6 bases, J lost 8 bases, and 7 bases stayed unmatched. In germline, CDR1 is LNHDA, CDR2 SQIVND (reference sequence). The CDR3 is 14 residues long. DNA for the CDR3: TGTGCCAGTAGCTCATGGGACAGGGCCGAAAAACTGTTTTTT. Translated, it gives CASSSWDRAEKLFF.

The genes are TRBV2 and TRBJ2-5; D gene ambiguous. Per germline, CDR1 SNHLY and CDR2 FYNNEI. V lost 2 bases and J lost 9, with 10 bases in between. This CDR3 spans 12 amino acids. CDR3 nucleotides: TGTGCCAGCAGTGAAACTAATTATCCCCAGTACTTC. This translates into CASSETNYPQYF.

The chain couples TRBV5-1 to TRBJ2-3; 10 nucleotides line up with TRBD2. J was trimmed by 1 base and V by 4 bases; bases with no gene match: 3. The CDR3 length is 15 residues. The germline gives CDR1 SGHRS, CDR2 YFSETQ. CDR3 bases: TGCGCCAGCAGCCAGCTAGCGGGGGGCACAGATACGCAGTATTTT. Translating gives CASSQLAGGTDTQYF.